This T cell receptor beta chain was obtained from a study of blood T cell repertoires in COVID-19. The authors' processing: Nucleated cell number was recorded as an estimate derived from reference gene primer amplification. Profiled with immunoSEQ multiplex PCR; TCRdb holds only in-frame clones, not every one. The DNA gave D and trimming, while V, J and clone size come from that table. The top ten hold approximately 2% of the sample, which has 150,000 to 200,000 clones, 89% seen once. CDR3 length: 15 amino acids. V was pared by 3 bases and J by 3 bases, with 4 bases of the junction left unmatched. Looked up from germline, CDR1 is SGDLS and CDR2 is YYNGEE.

The chain carries TRBV9 and TRBJ2-7, with 12 bases aligning to TRBD2. The receptor comes from a young man who had recovered from COVID-19. What was sequenced was peripheral blood. The CDR3 bases are TGTGCCAGCAGCGGGACTAGCGGGACGAGCTACGAGCAGTACTTC. This sequence encodes CASSGTSGTSYEQYF.